The rows below give T cell receptor beta chains drawn from one sample of a study of CD8 T cells in ankylosing spondylitis. Using its own MiXCR run on the 5' RACE reads, TCRdb lists one record per CDR3 protein. The sample gives around 300,000 distinct CDR3 sequences, less than 25% of which show up once; 3% to 4% is in the top ten. The sequenced material came from blood, either unsorted or a sorted T cell fraction (not recorded which). Source of these receptors: a female donor with ankylosing spondylitis or in good health (not recorded which). Each CDR3 is given with its conserved first and last residue. The D gene is left open where the match is weak. For some rows the clone size is stated as once, few or many, or as a class when expanded; others skip it.

len,j_gene,d_gene,v_gene,abundance,CDR3nt,CDR3aa
15,TRBJ1-4,NA,TRBV7-9,NA,TGTGCCAGCAGTTTTGCTGAGGTTGTTAATGAAAAACTGTTTTTT,CASSFAEVVNEKLFF
14,TRBJ2-1,NA,TRBV28,few,TGTGCCAGCAGTTTGGGACGAAACTACAATGAGCAGTTCTTC,CASSLGRNYNEQFF
13,TRBJ1-4,NA,TRBV29-1,many,TGCAGCGTTGATGGGGAAGGCGATGAAAAACTGTTTTTT,CSVDGEGDEKLFF
11,TRBJ2-3,NA,TRBV20-1,many,TGCAGTGCCTCGGTGGGCGATACGCAGTATTTT,CSASVGDTQYF
18,TRBJ2-5,TRBD2,TRBV5-1,many,TGCGCCAGCAGTTACCGACTAGCGGGTAGGATGATTCAAGAGACCCAGTACTTC,CASSYRLAGRMIQETQYF
12,TRBJ2-3,NA,TRBV5-5,NA,TGTGCCAGCAGCTTGAACACAGATACGCAGTATTTT,CASSLNTDTQYF
14,TRBJ1-2,TRBD1,TRBV5-5,NA,TGTGCCAGCAGCTTCCTGACAGGGCAAGATGGCTACACCTTC,CASSFLTGQDGYTF
15,TRBJ2-1,NA,TRBV29-1,many,TGCAGCGTTGAAGAGGGGGGTAGCGGCTACAATGAGCAGTTCTTC,CSVEEGGSGYNEQFF
12,TRBJ1-1,NA,TRBV12-3/TRBV12-4,many,TGTGCCAGCAGTTATACAGGGACTGAAGCTTTCTTT,CASSYTGTEAFF
16,TRBJ1-1,NA,TRBV4-2,NA,TGTGCCAGCAGCCTGAGAGGTCTGAGGACGAACACTGAAGCTTTCTTT,CASSLRGLRTNTEAFF
15,TRBJ2-3,TRBD2,TRBV15,NA,TGTGCCACCAGCAGTAGGGCGGGAGGGCGAGATACGCAGTATTTT,CATSSRAGGRDTQYF
15,TRBJ1-1,NA,TRBV20-1,NA,TGCAGTGCTAGAGGAGGGAGTGACAGTGGCACTGAAGCTTTCTTT,CSARGGSDSGTEAFF
16,TRBJ1-6,NA,TRBV25-1,few,TGTGCCAGCAGGAGGGCACAGAGCTCCTATAATTCACCCCTCCACTTT,CASRRAQSSYNSPLHF
18,TRBJ2-3,TRBD2,TRBV4-3,NA,TGCGCCAGCAGCCAAGTGGTAGGACTAGCGGACCACACAGATACGCAGTATTTT,CASSQVVGLADHTDTQYF
14,TRBJ1-5,TRBD1,TRBV12-5,few,TGTGCTAGTGCCCCCGACAGGGGCGGATCGCCCCAGCATTTT,CASAPDRGGSPQHF
16,TRBJ2-6,TRBD2,TRBV4-3,NA,TGCGCCAGCAGCCAAGATCGGGGGGCTGGGGCCAACGTCCTGACTTTC,CASSQDRGAGANVLTF
13,TRBJ2-5,NA,TRBV18,NA,TGTGCCAGCTCACCACCCCCCCCAGAGACCCAGTACTTC,CASSPPPPETQYF
15,TRBJ2-2,NA,TRBV7-2,NA,TGTGCCAGCAGCTTAATGGGAATGAACACCGGGGAGCTGTTTTTT,CASSLMGMNTGELFF
15,TRBJ1-5,NA,TRBV12-3/TRBV12-4,few,TGTGCCAGCAGTTTAGGGCCTTATAGCAATCAGCCCCAGCATTTT,CASSLGPYSNQPQHF
14,TRBJ2-2,NA,TRBV20-1,many,TGCAGTGCCAGGGGGGGTGTGTCGGTCGGGGAGCTGTTTTTT,CSARGGVSVGELFF
15,TRBJ1-1,NA,TRBV12-3/TRBV12-4,NA,TGTGCCAGCAGACGGGGTTCGGGACGTATGATTGAAGCTTTCTTT,CASRRGSGRMIEAFF
12,TRBJ1-2,NA,TRBV29-1,NA,TGCAGCGTTGAAACCTATGGCTATGGCTACACCTTC,CSVETYGYGYTF
15,TRBJ1-2,NA,TRBV20-1,medium-sized,TGCAGTGTCACCCGGGACGCGGTATTGGACTATGGCTACACCTTC,CSVTRDAVLDYGYTF
16,TRBJ1-1,NA,TRBV5-1,many,TGCGCCAGCAGTCGTACGGGGGGCGCGTTGAACACTGAAGCTTTCTTT,CASSRTGGALNTEAFF
15,TRBJ2-1,NA,TRBV7-6,few,TGTGCCAGCAGCTTAGAGGACCGTCCCTACAATGAGCAGTTCTTC,CASSLEDRPYNEQFF
13,TRBJ2-7,TRBD2,TRBV5-5,many,TGTGCCAGCAGCTTTACTAGCGGAATAGAGCAGTACTTC,CASSFTSGIEQYF
15,TRBJ2-3,NA,TRBV6-1,few,TGTGCCAGCTTAGGGGGAACAGGGTCGGCAGATACGCAGTATTTT,CASLGGTGSADTQYF
17,TRBJ2-7,TRBD1,TRBV5-1,NA,TGCGCCAGCAGCTTGGCCTACAGGGGGCGCGATCTTTACGAGCAGTACTTC,CASSLAYRGRDLYEQYF
13,TRBJ1-2,NA,TRBV12-3/TRBV12-4,NA,TGTGCCAGCAGTCCCCCGACAGTCTATGGCTACACCTTC,CASSPPTVYGYTF
13,TRBJ2-7,TRBD1,TRBV24-1,few,TGTGCCACCCGCGGGACAGGAGGATACGAGCAGTACTTC,CATRGTGGYEQYF
15,TRBJ2-3,TRBD2,TRBV29-1,many,TGCAGCGTGGCAACAATAGCGGGAAGCACAGATACGCAGTATTTT,CSVATIAGSTDTQYF
14,TRBJ2-7,NA,TRBV29-1,few,TGCAGCGTTGCCGGGGCAGGGGGGGCCTACGAGCAGTACTTC,CSVAGAGGAYEQYF
12,TRBJ2-1,TRBD1,TRBV29-1,many,TGCAGCGTGGGGACAGGGGGCAATGAGCAGTTCTTC,CSVGTGGNEQFF
15,TRBJ2-3,TRBD2,TRBV6-5,few,TGTGCCAGCAGTTACAGGTTGGCTAGCGGGGGGAAGCAGTATTTT,CASSYRLASGGKQYF
12,TRBJ2-2,NA,TRBV6-1,NA,TGTGCCAGCGGGCGGGTCGCCGGGGAGCTGTTTTTT,CASGRVAGELFF
12,TRBJ1-1,NA,TRBV20-1,many,TGCAGTGCTAGTGGACGGAGCACTGAAGCTTTCTTT,CSASGRSTEAFF
21,TRBJ2-3,TRBD2,TRBV6-2/TRBV6-3,NA,TGTGCCAGCAGCTCCCGTGGGCAGGGATCTAGCGGGAGGGCCGCAATTGATACGCAGTATTTT,CASSSRGQGSSGRAAIDTQYF
15,TRBJ2-1,NA,TRBV6-5,NA,TGTGCCAGCAGCCCCGCCGCGGAGTACGGCAATGAGCAGTTCTTC,CASSPAAEYGNEQFF
12,TRBJ1-1,NA,TRBV7-9,few,TGTGCCAGCAGCTTAACTGTAACTGAAGCTTTCTTT,CASSLTVTEAFF
14,TRBJ1-1,TRBD1,TRBV20-1,many,TGCAGTGCTAGAGTTCGGGACAGTCCCTTTGAAGCTTTCTTT,CSARVRDSPFEAFF
13,TRBJ2-1,NA,TRBV7-6,NA,TGTGCCAGCAGCTTAGGGGGGATTAATGAGCAGTTCTTC,CASSLGGINEQFF
13,TRBJ2-1,NA,TRBV5-5,few,TGTGCCAGCAGCCCGGGGCTGCTCTATGAGCAGTTCTTC,CASSPGLLYEQFF
14,TRBJ1-6,NA,TRBV6-1,NA,TGTGCCAGCAGTGTAGGGTCTGCTAATTCACCCCTCCACTTT,CASSVGSANSPLHF
12,TRBJ1-2,TRBD1,TRBV20-1,NA,TGCAGTGCAGATGACAGGGTGGGCGGCTACACCTTC,CSADDRVGGYTF
11,TRBJ2-3,NA,TRBV29-1,NA,TGCAGCGTTGAACTCGGGGATACGCAGTATTTT,CSVELGDTQYF
14,TRBJ1-2,NA,TRBV5-6,few,TGTGCCAGCAGCCTGGGGGGTGTCAGGGCTGACTACACCTTC,CASSLGGVRADYTF
15,TRBJ2-1,TRBD2,TRBV25-1,few,TGTGCCAGCAAGACTAGCCCGTTGTCCTACAATGAGCAGTTCTTC,CASKTSPLSYNEQFF
13,TRBJ1-1,NA,TRBV30,NA,TGTGCCTGGATTCCGGGGGAATGGACTGAAGCTTTCTTT,CAWIPGEWTEAFF
15,TRBJ2-2,NA,TRBV9,NA,TGTGCCAGCAGGTCATTCGTAGGGGGAGCCGGGGAGCTGTTTTTT,CASRSFVGGAGELFF
14,TRBJ2-7,NA,TRBV25-1,few,TGTGCCAGCAGTTCCGACACTCCCCCCTACGAGCAGTACTTC,CASSSDTPPYEQYF
14,TRBJ1-4,TRBD1,TRBV20-1,few,TGCAGTGCTCTACACGACAGGGCGCATGAAAAACTGTTTTTT,CSALHDRAHEKLFF
19,TRBJ2-1,TRBD2,TRBV20-1,many,TGCAGTGCTAGACCTCTCGTCCAGGCGGGACTAGCGGGGGGCAATGAGCAGTTCTTC,CSARPLVQAGLAGGNEQFF
16,TRBJ2-1,NA,TRBV7-3,NA,TGTGCCAGCAGCCCGCAGGGGAGTAGTGCGGACAATGAGCAGTTCTTC,CASSPQGSSADNEQFF
17,TRBJ2-3,NA,TRBV28,few,TGTGCCACCCAGCCTCCGGGAGGGGACAGAGGAACAGATACGCAGTATTTT,CATQPPGGDRGTDTQYF